The present entry profiles one T cell receptor beta chain with its context. This sample is part of a study of CD8+CD57+ T cells in acquired aplastic anemia. Study summary: Sorted CD4+ and CD8+ cells gave a mean 3.2 ug DNA, range roughly 0.18 to 30 ug. The average read count for CD4+ cells in healthy donors was 9 million to 14 million.

The germline gives CDR1 SGHNT, CDR2 YYREEE (reference sequence). This CDR3 is 14 amino acids long. V gave up 4 bases and J gave up 6 bases, with 13 bases separating them. Genomic DNA served as template for TCR beta VDJ and CDR3 profiling. TCRdb independently ran MiXCR on the reads; one entry per CDR3 protein. The sample carries 200,000 to 250,000 distinct CDR3 sequences, 34% recorded once. The chain joins TRBV5-4 to TRBJ2-2; TRBD1 or TRBD2 may be the D gene (5 bases each). Sequencing was performed on sorted CD4+, CD8+, or CD8+CD57+ T cells (not recorded which) from PBMCs. This sequence originates from a human donor in good health, serving as a control. The CDR3 loop reads CASSEYGASGELFF. CDR3 coding DNA: TGTGCCAGCAGCGAGTACGGGGCGTCCGGGGAGCTGTTTTTT.